This T cell receptor (beta chain) was retrieved from a study of CD8 T cells in Susac syndrome. Study results and limitations: In total CD8+ repertoires, 15 to 20 Susac-specific public clones were found, and five or six in CD8+ TEMRA repertoires. Susac CD8+ clonal expansion peaked in TEMRA cells and active patients.

V lost 3 bases, J lost 3 bases, and 6 bases lay in between. CDR1 and CDR2 (germline): LNHNV, YYDKDF (reference sequence). The CDR3 is 12 amino acids. For this clonotype: What it binds is unknown.

All included Susac syndrome patients satisfied recently defined diagnostic criteria for definite or probable disease. With random hexamers, reverse transcription was performed on roughly 0.5 to 1 ug of RNA. A multiplex approach, immunoSEQ multiplex PCR, amplified TCR beta CDR3 across 54 Vbeta and 13 Jbeta. In TCRdb, the immunoSEQ multiplex PCR reads were re-called with MiXCR into one record per CDR3 protein. The top ten hold approximately 0.2% of the sample, which has 120,000 or so distinct CDR3 sequences, approximately 96% seen once. The genes are TRBV15 and TRBJ2-7; a possible D gene is TRBD2 (5 bases). This receptor was taken from a human donor with Susac syndrome. Sequenced material: CD8+ T cells from PBMCs. CDR3 in amino acids: CATSRDFYEQYF. The DNA of the CDR3 is TGTGCCACCAGCAGGGACTTCTACGAGCAGTACTTC. Supplemented by reference TRBV15 and TRBJ2-7, the full variable domain reads DAMVIQNPRYQVTQFGKPVTLSCSQTLNHNVMYWYQQKSSQAPKLLFHYYDKDFNNEADTPDNFQSRRPNTSFCFLDIRSPGLGDTAMYLCATSRDFYEQYFGPGTRLTVT.